This T cell receptor (beta chain) emerged from a study of vaccination and CD4 T cells after COVID-19. At the level of the study: Participants were vaccinated with two doses, given as either BNT162b2 or mRNA-1273 vaccine.

As concerns this clonotype: Its matching antigen is unknown.

Study observations and caveats: From a median of roughly 21 to 38, SARS-CoV-2-reactive clonotypes increased, though not significantly.

Germline CDR1 reads WSHSY; CDR2 reads SAAADI. The CDR3 has 13 residues. Trimming took off 7 bases at V and 2 bases at J, with 11 bases between the two ends. Specified treatment: roughly 11-day PBMC culture with coronavirus spike peptide pools or control peptides (ViraFEST assay). Sequencing of cultured CD4+ T cell DNA used the Oncomine TCR Beta short-read assay. TCRdb ran MiXCR on the PCR reads and lists one entry per CDR3 protein. The data show about 15,000 distinct CDR3 sequences, about 40% seen once. Input material: cultured CD4+ T cells from blood. The chain carries TRBV10-2 and TRBJ1-1, with TRBD1 as a possible D gene (6 bases). The sequence was obtained from a human donor with COVID-19. The CDR3 region is CASKDRVNTEAFF. DNA of the CDR3: TGCGCCAGCAAGGACAGAGTTAACACTGAAGCTTTCTTT.